What follows is one TCR beta chain and its context. This sample stems from a study of blood T cell repertoires in COVID-19. As for the study in general: Sites across the United States, Italy and Spain contributed samples from acute and convalescent COVID-19.

In the original processing: Amplified reference gene primers provided the basis for estimating nucleated cell counts. Data came from immunoSEQ multiplex PCR; TCRdb stores just in-frame clones and leaves some out. Clone size and the V and J calls come from that table; the DNA yielded D and trimming. The table lists roughly 76,000 clones, roughly nine tenths of them singletons. CDR3 size: 17 residues. Trimming took 1 base from V and 1 from J; bases not matched to a gene: 8. Per germline, CDR1 LNHDA and CDR2 SQIVND (reference sequence). Sequences were obtained from peripheral blood. This clonotype was obtained from a man in his fifties with acute or convalescent COVID-19. This chain uses TRBV19 with TRBJ1-1, with 8 bases aligning to TRBD1. The CDR3, as DNA: TGTGCCAGTAGTATAGTCGACAGGGGAACGGCGAACACTGAAGCTTTCTTT. It is translated as CASSIVDRGTANTEAFF.